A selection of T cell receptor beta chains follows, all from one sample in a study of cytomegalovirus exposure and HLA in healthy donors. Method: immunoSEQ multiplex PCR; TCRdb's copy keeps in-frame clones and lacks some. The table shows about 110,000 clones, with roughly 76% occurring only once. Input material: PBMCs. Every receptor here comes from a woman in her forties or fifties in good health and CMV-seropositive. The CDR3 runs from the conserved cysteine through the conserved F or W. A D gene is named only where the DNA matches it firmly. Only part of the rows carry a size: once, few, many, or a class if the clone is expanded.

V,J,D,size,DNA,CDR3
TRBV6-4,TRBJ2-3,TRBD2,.,TGTGCCAGCAGTGACGTTGCGGGAGAGGGCACAGATACGCAGTATTTT,CASSDVAGEGTDTQYF
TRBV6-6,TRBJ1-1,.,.,TGTGCCAGCAGTTCCCTCGGGGGGAGCACTGAAGCTTTCTTT,CASSSLGGSTEAFF
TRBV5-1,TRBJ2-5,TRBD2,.,TGCGCCAGCAGCTCCAATAGCGGGAGGGCCAGGGAGACCCAGTACTTC,CASSSNSGRARETQYF
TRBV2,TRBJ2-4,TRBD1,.,TGTGCCAGCACCCGGGACAGGGAAGTCCAAAACATTCAGTACTTC,CASTRDREVQNIQYF
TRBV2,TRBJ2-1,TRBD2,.,TGTGCCAGCAGTGGGGGAGGGTATGGGCAGTTCTTC,CASSGGGYGQFF
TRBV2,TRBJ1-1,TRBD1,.,TGTGCCAGCAGGGACAGGGGAAAGGCGGAAGCTTTCTTT,CASRDRGKAEAFF
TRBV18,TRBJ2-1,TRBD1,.,TGTGCCAGCTCACCCTCCGGGACAGGATACAATGAGCAGTTCTTC,CASSPSGTGYNEQFF
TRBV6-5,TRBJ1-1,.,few,TGTGCCAGCAGTCCCCAAACAGGAGTGAACACTGAAGCTTTCTTT,CASSPQTGVNTEAFF
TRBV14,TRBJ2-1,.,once,TGTGCCAGCAGCGTCCGGGTCCTCTCCTACAATGAGCAGTTCTTC,CASSVRVLSYNEQFF
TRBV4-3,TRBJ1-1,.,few,TGCGCCAGCAGCCAATACGAGGGGGACACTGAAGCTTTCTTT,CASSQYEGDTEAFF
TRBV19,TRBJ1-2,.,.,TGTGCCAGTAGTATATTATTCCGGGAACGGGCCCCCGGCTACACCTTC,CASSILFRERAPGYTF
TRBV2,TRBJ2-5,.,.,TGTGCCAGCAGTGTTTTGGGGAGGGAGACCCAGTACTTC,CASSVLGRETQYF
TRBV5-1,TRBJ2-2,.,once,TGCGCCAGCAGCCCCGGGACTCAAAGCAGGGAGCTGTTTTTT,CASSPGTQSRELFF
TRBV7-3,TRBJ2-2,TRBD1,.,TGTGCCAGCAGCCCACTGACAGGGTCCCGGGAGCTGTTTTTT,CASSPLTGSRELFF
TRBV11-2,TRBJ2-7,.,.,TGTGCCAGCAGCTTAGTCTCGGGAACGGACTACGAGCAGTACTTC,CASSLVSGTDYEQYF
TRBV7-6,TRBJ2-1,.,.,TGTGCCAGCAGCTTAGCGCTGGGTAGCTTCCAATCCTACAATGAGCAGTTCTTC,CASSLALGSFQSYNEQFF
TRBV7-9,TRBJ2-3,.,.,TGTGCCAGCAGCTTAAGTCTACTCACAGATACGCAGTATTTT,CASSLSLLTDTQYF
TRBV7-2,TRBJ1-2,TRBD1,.,TGTGCCAGCAGCCCAGAAGGGACAGGGGGCAACACCTTC,CASSPEGTGGNTF
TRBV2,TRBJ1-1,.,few,TGTGCCAGCAGTGAAGCGCTTGCAGGGACTGAAGCTTTCTTT,CASSEALAGTEAFF
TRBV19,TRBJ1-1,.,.,TGTGCCAGTACGGATTTTAGAGGGACTGAAGCTTTCTTT,CASTDFRGTEAFF
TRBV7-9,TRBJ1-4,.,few,TGTGCCAGCAGAACAGGCGGCTACCCCAATGAAAAACTGTTTTTT,CASRTGGYPNEKLFF
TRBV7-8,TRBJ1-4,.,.,TGTGCCAGCAGCTGGACAACAACTAATGAAAAACTGTTTTTT,CASSWTTTNEKLFF
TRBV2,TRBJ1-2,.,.,TGTGCCAGCAGTCCTTTTCAGGGAACCAACTATGGCTACACCTTC,CASSPFQGTNYGYTF
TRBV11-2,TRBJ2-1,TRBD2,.,TGTGCCAGCAGCTTAGGGCGGGGGGGCCACAATGAGCAGTTCTTC,CASSLGRGGHNEQFF
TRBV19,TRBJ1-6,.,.,TGTGCCAGTACTGCCGGGAGCTCCTATAATTCACCCCTCCACTTT,CASTAGSSYNSPLHF
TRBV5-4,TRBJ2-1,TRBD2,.,TGTGCCAGCAGCTTGGAGCGGGAGCGGTACAATGAGCAGTTCTTC,CASSLERERYNEQFF
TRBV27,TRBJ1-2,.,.,TGTGCCAGCAAGGCAGGTGGGAACTATGGCTACACCTTC,CASKAGGNYGYTF
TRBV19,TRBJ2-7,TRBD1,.,TGTGCCAGTAGGGCTGGACAGGTGACCTACGAGCAGTACTTC,CASRAGQVTYEQYF
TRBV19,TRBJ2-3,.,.,TGTGCCAGTAGCTCCGGGACATTGGATACGCAGTATTTT,CASSSGTLDTQYF
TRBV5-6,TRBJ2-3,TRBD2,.,TGTGCCAGCAGCTTCAAGAGCGGGGCCCTCACAGATACGCAGTATTTT,CASSFKSGALTDTQYF
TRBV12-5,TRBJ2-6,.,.,TGTGCTAGTGGTTTAGGCAGGACTTCTGGGGCCAACGTCCTGACTTTC,CASGLGRTSGANVLTF
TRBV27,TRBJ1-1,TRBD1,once,TGTGCCAGCAGTTTCAGTGACAGGGGTGGGACTGAAGCTTTCTTT,CASSFSDRGGTEAFF
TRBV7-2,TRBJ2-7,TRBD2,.,TGTGCCAGCAGCTTAGGACTAGCGGGGGAGACGCGGTACGAGCAGTACTTC,CASSLGLAGETRYEQYF
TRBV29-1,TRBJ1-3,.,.,TGCAGCGTTGAAAGCCGGACAGGAAACACCATATATTTT,CSVESRTGNTIYF